This T cell receptor beta chain emerged from a study of T-cell reconstitution after alpha-beta-depleted transplantation in children. It was with unique molecular identifiers that the TCRbeta library was prepared. TCRdb re-analysed the PCR reads in MiXCR, keeping a single row per CDR3 protein. Seen here are hundreds of thousands of distinct CDR3 sequences, about a sixth observed once, and the top ten hold around 41%. The CDR3 length is 14 residues. V lost 5 bases and J 2 bases, leaving 11 bases between the germline ends. CDR1 and CDR2 from the germline V gene are LGHNT and FRNRAP. The study's findings and limits: Counts and diversity of T cells one year after transplant came mostly from newly produced T cells. Reported findings indicate that, about two months after transplant, alpha-beta T cells came from several hundred expanded clones, which were derived from non-depleted graft cells. Recipient T cells and thymic progenitors that survived gave rise to the high TCRbeta diversity observed at day 60 in some patients.

A remark on this clonotype: Antigen specificity is unknown.

The chain combines TRBV12-5 with TRBJ2-3; TRBD2 is a possible D gene (6 bases). The starting material was PBMCs, mostly from graft donor cells, obtained 360 days after TCRalphabeta/CD19-depleted stem cell transplant. This clonotype was sampled from a male patient aged 2 to 10 who had a stem cell transplant for acute lymphoblastic leukemia, so the T cells may come from the graft donor. CDR3 region: CASGPGLYTDTQYF. The CDR3 bases are TGTGCTAGTGGTCCGGGACTCTACACAGATACGCAGTATTTT.